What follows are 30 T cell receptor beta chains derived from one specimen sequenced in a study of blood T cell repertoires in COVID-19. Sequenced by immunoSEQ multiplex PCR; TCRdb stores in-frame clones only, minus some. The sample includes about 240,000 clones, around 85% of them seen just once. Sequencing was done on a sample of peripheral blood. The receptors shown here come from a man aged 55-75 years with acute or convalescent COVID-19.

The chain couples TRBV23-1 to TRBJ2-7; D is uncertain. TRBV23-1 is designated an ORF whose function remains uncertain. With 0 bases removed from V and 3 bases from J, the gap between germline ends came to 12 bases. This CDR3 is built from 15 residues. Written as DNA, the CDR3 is TGCGCCAGCAGTCAATCCCCCAGGCCCATCTACGAGCAGTACTTC. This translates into CASSQSPRPIYEQYF.

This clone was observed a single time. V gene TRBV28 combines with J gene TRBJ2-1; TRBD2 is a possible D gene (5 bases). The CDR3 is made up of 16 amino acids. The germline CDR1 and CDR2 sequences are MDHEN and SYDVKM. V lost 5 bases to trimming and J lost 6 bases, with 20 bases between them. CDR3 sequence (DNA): TGTGCCAGCAGTCCTCCCCCGACTGGAGGTTCCAATGAGCAGTTCTTC. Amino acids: CASSPPPTGGSNEQFF.

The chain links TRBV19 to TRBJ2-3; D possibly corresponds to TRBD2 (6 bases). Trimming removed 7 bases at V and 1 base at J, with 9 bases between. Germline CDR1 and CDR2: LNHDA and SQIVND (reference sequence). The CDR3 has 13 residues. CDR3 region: CASIQRGTDTQYF. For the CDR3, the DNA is TGTGCCAGTATTCAGCGGGGCACAGATACGCAGTATTTT.

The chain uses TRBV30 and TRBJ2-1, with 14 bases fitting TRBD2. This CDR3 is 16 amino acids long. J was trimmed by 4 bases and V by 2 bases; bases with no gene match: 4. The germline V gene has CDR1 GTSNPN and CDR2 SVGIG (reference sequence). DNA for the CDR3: TGTGCCTGGAGTCGAGGACTAGCGGGAGGTTACAATGAGCAGTTCTTC. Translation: CAWSRGLAGGYNEQFF.

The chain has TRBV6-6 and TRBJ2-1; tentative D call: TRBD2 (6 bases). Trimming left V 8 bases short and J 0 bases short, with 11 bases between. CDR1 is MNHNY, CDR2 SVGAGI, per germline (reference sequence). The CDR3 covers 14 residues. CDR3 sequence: CASRRGGSYNEQFF. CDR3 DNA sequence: TGTGCCAGCCGAAGGGGAGGCTCCTACAATGAGCAGTTCTTC.

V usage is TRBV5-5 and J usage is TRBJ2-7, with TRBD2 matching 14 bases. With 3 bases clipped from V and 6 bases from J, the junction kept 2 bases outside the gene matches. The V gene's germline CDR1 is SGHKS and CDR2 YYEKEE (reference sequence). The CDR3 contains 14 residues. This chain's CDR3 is CASSSTSGRAEQYF. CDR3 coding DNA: TGTGCCAGCAGCTCGACTAGCGGGAGGGCCGAGCAGTACTTC.

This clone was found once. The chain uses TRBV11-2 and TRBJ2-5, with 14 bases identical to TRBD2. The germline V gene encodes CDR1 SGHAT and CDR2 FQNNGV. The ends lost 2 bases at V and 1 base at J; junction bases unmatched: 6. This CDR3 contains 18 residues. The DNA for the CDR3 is TGTGCCAGCAGCTTACTCGGAGGACTAGCGGGAGGCCAAGAGACCCAGTACTTC. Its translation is CASSLLGGLAGGQETQYF.

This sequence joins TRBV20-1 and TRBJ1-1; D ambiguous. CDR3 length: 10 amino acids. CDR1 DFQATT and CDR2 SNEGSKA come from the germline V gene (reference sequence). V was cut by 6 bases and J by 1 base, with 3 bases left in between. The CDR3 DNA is TGCAGTGCCTCGAACACTGAAGCTTTCTTT. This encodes CSASNTEAFF.

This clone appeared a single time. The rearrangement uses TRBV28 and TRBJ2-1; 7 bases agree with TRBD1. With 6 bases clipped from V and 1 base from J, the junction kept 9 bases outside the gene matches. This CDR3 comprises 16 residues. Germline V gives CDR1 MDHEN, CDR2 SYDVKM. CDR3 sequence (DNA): TGTGCCAGCAGCACCCGGGGACAGCGGTCCTACAATGAGCAGTTCTTC. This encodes CASSTRGQRSYNEQFF.

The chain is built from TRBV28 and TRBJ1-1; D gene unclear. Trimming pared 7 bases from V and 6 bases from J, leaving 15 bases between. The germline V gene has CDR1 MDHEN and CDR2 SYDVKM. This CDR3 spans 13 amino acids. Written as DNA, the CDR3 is TGTGCCAGCACCTTACTTAGATACCCTGAAGCTTTCTTT. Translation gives CASTLLRYPEAFF.

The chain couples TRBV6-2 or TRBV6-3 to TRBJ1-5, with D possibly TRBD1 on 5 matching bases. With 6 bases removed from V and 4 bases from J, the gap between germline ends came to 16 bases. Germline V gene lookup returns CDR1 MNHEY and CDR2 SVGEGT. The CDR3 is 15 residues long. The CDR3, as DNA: TGTGCCAGCAGCGGCAGGGATTCCCCGAATCAGCCCCAGCATTTT. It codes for CASSGRDSPNQPQHF.

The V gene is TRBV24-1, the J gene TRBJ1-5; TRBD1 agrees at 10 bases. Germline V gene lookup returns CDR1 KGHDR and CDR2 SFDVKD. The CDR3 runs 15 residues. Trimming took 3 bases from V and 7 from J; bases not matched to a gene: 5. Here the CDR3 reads CATSDAGTGVQPQHF. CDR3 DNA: TGTGCCACCAGTGATGCGGGGACAGGGGTCCAGCCCCAGCATTTT.

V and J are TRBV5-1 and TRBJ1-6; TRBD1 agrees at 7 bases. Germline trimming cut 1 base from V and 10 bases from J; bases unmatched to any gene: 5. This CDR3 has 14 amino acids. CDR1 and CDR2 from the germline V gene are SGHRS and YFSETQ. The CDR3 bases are TGCGCCAGCAGCTTGCGGGACAGTGTATCACCCCTCCACTTT. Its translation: CASSLRDSVSPLHF.

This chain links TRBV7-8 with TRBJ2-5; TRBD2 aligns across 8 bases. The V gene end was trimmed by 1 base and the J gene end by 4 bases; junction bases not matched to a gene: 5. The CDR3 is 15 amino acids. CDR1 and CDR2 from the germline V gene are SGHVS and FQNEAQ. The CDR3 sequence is CASSLGGTRRETQYF. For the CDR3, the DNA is TGTGCCAGCAGCTTAGGTGGGACTAGACGAGAGACCCAGTACTTC.

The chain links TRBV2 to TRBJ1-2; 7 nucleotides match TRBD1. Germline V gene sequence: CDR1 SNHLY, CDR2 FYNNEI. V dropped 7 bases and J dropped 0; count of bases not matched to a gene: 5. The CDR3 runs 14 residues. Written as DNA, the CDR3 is TGTGCCAGCAATGGGGACAGAGCTAACTATGGCTACACCTTC. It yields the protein CASNGDRANYGYTF.

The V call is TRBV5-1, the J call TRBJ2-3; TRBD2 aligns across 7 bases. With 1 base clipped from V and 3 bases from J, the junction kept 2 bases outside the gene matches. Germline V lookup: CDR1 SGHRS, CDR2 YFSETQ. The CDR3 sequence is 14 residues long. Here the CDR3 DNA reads TGCGCCAGCAGCTTGTCCGGGGGGACAGATACGCAGTATTTT. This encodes CASSLSGGTDTQYF.

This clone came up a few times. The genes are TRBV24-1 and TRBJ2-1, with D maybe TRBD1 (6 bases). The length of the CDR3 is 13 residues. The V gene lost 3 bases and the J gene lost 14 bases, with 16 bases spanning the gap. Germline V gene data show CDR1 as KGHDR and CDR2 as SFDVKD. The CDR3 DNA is TGTGCCACCAGTGATCAGGACAGTCCTCCGGAGTTCTTC. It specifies CATSDQDSPPEFF.

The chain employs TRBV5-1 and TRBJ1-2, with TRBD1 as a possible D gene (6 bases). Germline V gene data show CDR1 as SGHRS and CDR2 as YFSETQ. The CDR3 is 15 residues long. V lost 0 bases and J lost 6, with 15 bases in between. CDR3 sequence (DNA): TGCGCCAGCAGCTTGGCCCGGACAGCCAGCAATGGCTACACCTTC. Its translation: CASSLARTASNGYTF.

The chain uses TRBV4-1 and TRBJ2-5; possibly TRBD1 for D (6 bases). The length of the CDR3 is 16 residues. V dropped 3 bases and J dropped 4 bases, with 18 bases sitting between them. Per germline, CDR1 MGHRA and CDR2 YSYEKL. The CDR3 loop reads CASSHPTGRSIETQYF. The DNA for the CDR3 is TGCGCCAGCAGCCACCCGACAGGCAGAAGTATAGAGACCCAGTACTTC.

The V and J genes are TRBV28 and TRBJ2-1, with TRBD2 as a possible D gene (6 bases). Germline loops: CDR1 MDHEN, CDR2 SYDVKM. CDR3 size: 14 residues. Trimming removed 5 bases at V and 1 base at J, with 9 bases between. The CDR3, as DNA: TGTGCCAGCAGTGCCCTAGCGTCCTACAATGAGCAGTTCTTC. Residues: CASSALASYNEQFF. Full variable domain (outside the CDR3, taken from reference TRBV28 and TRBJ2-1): DVKVTQSSRYLVKRTGEKVFLECVQDMDHENMFWYRQDPGLGLRLIYFSYDVKMKEKGDIPEGYSVSREKKERFSLILESASTNQTSMYLCASSALASYNEQFFGPGTRLTVL.

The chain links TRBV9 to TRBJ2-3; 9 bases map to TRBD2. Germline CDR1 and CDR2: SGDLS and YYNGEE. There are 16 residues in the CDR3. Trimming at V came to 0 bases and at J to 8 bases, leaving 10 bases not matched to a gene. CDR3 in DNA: TGTGCCAGCAGCGTAGGAGTTAGCGGGAGATCCGGTACGCAGTATTTT. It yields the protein CASSVGVSGRSGTQYF.

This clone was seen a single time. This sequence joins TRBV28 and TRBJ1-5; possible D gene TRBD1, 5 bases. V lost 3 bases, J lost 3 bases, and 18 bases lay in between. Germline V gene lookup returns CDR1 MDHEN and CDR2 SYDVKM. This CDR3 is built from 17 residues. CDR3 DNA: TGTGCCAGCAGTTTCCGAGGTGGGGCCCTTAACAATCAGCCCCAGCATTTT. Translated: CASSFRGGALNNQPQHF.

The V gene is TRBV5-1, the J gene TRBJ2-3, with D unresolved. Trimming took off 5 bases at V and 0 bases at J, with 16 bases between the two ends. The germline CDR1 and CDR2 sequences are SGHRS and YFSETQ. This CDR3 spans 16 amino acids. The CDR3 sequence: CASRPVFGSSTDTQYF. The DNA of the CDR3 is TGCGCCAGCAGACCCGTTTTCGGGTCTAGCACAGATACGCAGTATTTT.

This chain's CDR3 is CASSLKRDTEAFF. CDR3 nucleotides: TGTGCCAGCAGCCTCAAACGGGACACTGAAGCTTTCTTT. The rearrangement links TRBV3-1 (or the pseudogene TRBV3-2) to TRBJ1-1; D not resolved. Germline CDR1 and CDR2: LGHDT and YNNKEL (reference sequence). The CDR3 sequence is 13 residues long. The V gene lost 4 bases and the J gene lost 3 bases, with 9 bases spanning the gap.

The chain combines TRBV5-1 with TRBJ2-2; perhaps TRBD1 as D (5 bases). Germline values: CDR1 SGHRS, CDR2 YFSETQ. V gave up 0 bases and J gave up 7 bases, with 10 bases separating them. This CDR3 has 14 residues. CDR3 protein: CASSLVGDDGELFF. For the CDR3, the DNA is TGCGCCAGCAGCTTGGTAGGGGATGACGGGGAGCTGTTTTTT.

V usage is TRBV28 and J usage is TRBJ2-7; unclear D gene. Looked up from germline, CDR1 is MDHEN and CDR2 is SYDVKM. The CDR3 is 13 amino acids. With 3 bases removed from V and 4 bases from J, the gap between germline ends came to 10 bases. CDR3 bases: TGTGCCAGCAGTTTTAGCAGCGATTACGAGCAGTACTTC. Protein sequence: CASSFSSDYEQYF.

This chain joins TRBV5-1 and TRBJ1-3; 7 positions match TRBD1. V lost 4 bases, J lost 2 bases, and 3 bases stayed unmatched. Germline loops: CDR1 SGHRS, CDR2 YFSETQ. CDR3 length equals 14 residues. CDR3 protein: CASSKTGTGNTIYF. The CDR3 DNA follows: TGCGCCAGCAGCAAGACAGGGACTGGAAACACCATATATTTT.

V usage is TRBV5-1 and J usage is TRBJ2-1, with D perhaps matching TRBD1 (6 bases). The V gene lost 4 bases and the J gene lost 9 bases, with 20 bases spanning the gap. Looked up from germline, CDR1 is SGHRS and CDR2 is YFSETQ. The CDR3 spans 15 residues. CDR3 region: CASSPQQGQWSEQFF. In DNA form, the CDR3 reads TGCGCCAGCAGCCCCCAACAGGGCCAGTGGAGTGAGCAGTTCTTC.

The CDR3 loop reads CASSQDPRDGTEAFF. CDR3 coding DNA: TGTGCCAGCAGCCAAGATCCACGGGATGGCACTGAAGCTTTCTTT. V is TRBV4-2 and J is TRBJ1-1; D unresolved. The length of the CDR3 is 15 residues. The V and J ends lost 0 bases and 4 bases respectively, with 12 bases between them. Germline-derived CDR1 and CDR2 are LGHNA and YNFKEQ.

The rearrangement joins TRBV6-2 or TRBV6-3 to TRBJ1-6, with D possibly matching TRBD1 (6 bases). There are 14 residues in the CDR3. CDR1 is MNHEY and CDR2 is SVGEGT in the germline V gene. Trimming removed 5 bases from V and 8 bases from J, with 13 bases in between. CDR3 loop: CASSQGTAHSPLHF. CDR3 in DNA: TGTGCCAGCAGTCAGGGGACGGCACATTCACCCCTCCACTTT.